This T cell receptor (beta chain) was found in a study of cytomegalovirus exposure and HLA in healthy donors. Study-wide findings and caveats: The later analysis indicated that the majority of CMV-associated TCR beta chains appeared HLA-restricted. As a later analysis showed, a missense DCLRE1C variant was linked to trimming of TCR beta V- and J-genes. The study assumed roughly uniform donor sequencing depth for presence/absence analyses.

The CDR3 totals 15 residues. Germline-derived CDR1 and CDR2 are SGHVS and FQNEAQ. The junction had 8 bases not matched to a gene; V was cut back by 5 bases and J by 4 bases. It was with 60 Vbeta and 13 Jbeta primers that the PCR ran. Generated by immunoSEQ multiplex PCR, the TCRdb table keeps only in-frame clones and is missing some. The data show about 170,000 clones, with roughly 78% seen just once and around 6.8% held by the top ten. Comments on this clone: Its specificity is not known.

The sequence derives from a man aged 35 to 55 in good health and CMV-seropositive. The chain joins TRBV7-8 to TRBJ1-5, with TRBD1 matching 7 bases. The sequenced sample consisted of PBMCs. This chain's CDR3 is CASSLRTGQNQPQHF. The CDR3 DNA reads as TGTGCCAGCAGCCTGAGGACAGGCCAGAATCAGCCCCAGCATTTT.